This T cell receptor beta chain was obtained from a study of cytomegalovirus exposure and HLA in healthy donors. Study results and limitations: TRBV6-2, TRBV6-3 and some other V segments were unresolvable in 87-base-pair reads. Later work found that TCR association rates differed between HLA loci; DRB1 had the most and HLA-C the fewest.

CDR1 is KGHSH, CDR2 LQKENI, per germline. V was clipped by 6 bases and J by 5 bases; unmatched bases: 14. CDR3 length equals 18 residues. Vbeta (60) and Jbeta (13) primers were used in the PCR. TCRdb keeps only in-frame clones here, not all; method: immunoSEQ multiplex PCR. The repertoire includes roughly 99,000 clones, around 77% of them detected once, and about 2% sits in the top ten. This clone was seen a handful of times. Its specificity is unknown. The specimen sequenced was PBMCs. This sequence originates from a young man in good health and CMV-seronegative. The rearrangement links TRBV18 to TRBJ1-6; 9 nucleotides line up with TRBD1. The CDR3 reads CASSSRGTGNPNNSPLHF. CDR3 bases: TGTGCCAGCTCTTCACGCGGGACAGGGAACCCCAATAATTCACCCCTCCACTTT. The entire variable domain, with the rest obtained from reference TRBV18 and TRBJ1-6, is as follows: NAGVMQNPRHLVRRRGQEARLRCSPMKGHSHVYWYRQLPEEGLKFMVYLQKENIIDESGMPKERFSAEFPKEGPSILRIQQVVRGDSAAYFCASSSRGTGNPNNSPLHFGNGTRLTVT.